What follows is one TCR beta chain and its context. The target of this receptor is not known. Base-call qualities are not available, and no considerably larger clone is one nucleotide away. This record belongs to a study of response to subunit inactivated influenza vaccine (dated 2018 in TCRdb). About the investigation overall: The study used deep quantitative T cell receptor repertoire profiling to track responses to a trivalent subunit inactivated influenza vaccine.

Overall results and qualifications from the work: According to the authors, only a limited number of new T cells may be recruited by each seasonal influenza vaccination.

CDR1 and CDR2 (SGHDT, YYEEEE) derive from the germline V gene. V trim: 4 bases; J trim: 0 bases; unmatched bases: 7. Including the terminal cysteine and phenylalanine, the CDR3 comprises 16 residues. The DNA shown is the 48-base CDR3, in frame from base 1. The library was obtained by RT-PCR. Sequenced using an Illumina HiSeq 2500. TCRdb itself trimmed the public reads at Q25 with fastp, ran MiXCR and retained productive beta chains. Each CDR3 protein appears once, grouped with its most common genes and DNA. Across this sample there are hundreds of thousands of distinct CDR3 sequences, with 10% to 15% seen only once. Together, the top ten hold roughly 10% of the sample.

Specimen: PBMCs from blood, collected on the day of vaccination. The receptor chain draws on TRBV5-6 and TRBJ1-5, with 7 bases aligning to TRBD1. The clonotype originates from a man aged 50-60 years who received an inactivated influenza vaccine. Donor details come from another sample of the same person, matched by shared clones. The CDR3 here reads CASSVGTEYSNQPQHF. The nucleotides are TGTGCCAGCAGCGTCGGGACAGAATATAGCAATCAGCCCCAGCATTTT.